The clone carrying this T cell receptor (beta chain) was recorded a few times. Its matching antigen is unknown. TCRdb analysed the reads with MiXCR anew, one entry per CDR3 protein. The table lists some 300,000 distinct CDR3 sequences, around 10% of them singletons, with 2.5% in the top ten. These data belong to a study of T cell repertoires in cytomegalovirus infection. Study results and caveats: HLA-C-restricted CMV-specific TCR beta clonotypes were dominant in the ex vivo response.

The sequence came from a human donor in good health (CMV status not recorded). Some clones in this sample may be carry-over from other donors' samples. Material: PBMCs.

Here the CDR3 reads CASSYGGSSPRGYTF. The CDR3 DNA sequence: TGTGCCAGCAGTTACGGGGGCTCGAGCCCCCGCGGCTACACCTTC. This chain uses TRBV6-2 or TRBV6-3 with TRBJ1-2; D is possibly TRBD1 (6 bases). Trimming took 2 bases from V and 8 from J, leaving 18 bases between them. This CDR3 is 15 amino acids long. In germline, CDR1 is MNHEY, CDR2 SVGEGT.